The clone carrying this TCR beta chain has ten or more counts. Its specificity is unknown. The data are from a study of T cells in Graves' hyperthyroidism and ophthalmopathy. Regarding the study as a whole: From stable hyperthyroidism, ophthalmopathy was separated by a 13 V-J model.

The V end lost 3 bases, the J end lost 9 bases, and 11 bases lay between the germline ends. There are 12 residues in the CDR3. Per germline, CDR1 KGHSH and CDR2 LQKENI. RNA transcripts yielded amplified TCR beta CDR3 regions. The HTBI primer set drove a first-round RT-PCR of the TCR CDR3. TCRdb redid the calling of the multiplex PCR reads with MiXCR, one entry per CDR3 protein. The table records around 500,000 distinct CDR3 sequences, 11% to 15% of them present only once. Researchers defined stable Graves' hyperthyroidism as no ophthalmopathy progression within 18 months. Those with hyperthyroidism were 18 to 65 years old, newly diagnosed, and ill for under 2 months.

This TCR came from a woman in her thirties or forties with Graves' hyperthyroidism. The chain combines TRBV18 with TRBJ1-2; D remains ambiguous. The source material was blood. The CDR3 protein is CASSPEVRSYTF. The CDR3 DNA reads TGTGCCAGCTCACCGGAGGTTCGGAGCTACACCTTC.